This TCR beta chain was captured in a study of identical twins. Worth noting for this clonotype: What it recognizes is unknown.

Germline CDR1 and CDR2: SNHLY and FYNNEI. The CDR3 is made up of 14 amino acids. V was clipped by 3 bases and J by 0 bases, with 6 bases between them. Study-wide results and limits: Memory repertoires showed no such pattern, whereas abundant cord blood beta clonotypes carried fewer insertions. Excess low generation probability was seen in twin-shared out-of-frame alpha sequences.

TCRdb ran MiXCR on the 5' RACE reads and lists one entry per CDR3 protein. The table records some 760,000 distinct CDR3 sequences, roughly 18% of them present only once. Separately, the same data were catalogued under a study of T cells expressing NK-cell markers.

This receptor was identified in a woman aged 18-29 years in good health. Input material: PBMCs. The chain combines TRBV2 with TRBJ2-1; D call uncertain. CDR3 coding DNA: TGTGCCAGCAGTGACGCAAACTCCTACAATGAGCAGTTCTTC. This codes for CASSDANSYNEQFF.